The entry below gives a single T cell receptor (beta chain) sequence along with its context. This specimen comes from a study of T cells expressing NK-cell markers. Looking at the study overall: Among eight sequenced donors, seven carried HCMV seropositivity while one was seronegative.

The CDR3 has 13 amino acids. Looked up from germline, CDR1 is MNHEY and CDR2 is SVGEGT. TCRdb reprocessed the 5' RACE reads, keeping one entry per CDR3 protein, no DNA. The sample has 300,000 or so distinct CDR3 sequences. Sequencing was performed on blood T cells: a sorted CD56 or NKG2C T cell subset, CD4+ or CD8+ T cells, or bulk PBMC T cells (not recorded which). The chain links TRBV6-2 or TRBV6-3 to TRBJ1-5; absent DNA, TCRdb's TRBD1 call cannot be checked. The receptor's source is a woman aged 18 to 75 in good health. The CDR3 here is CASSWTGNQPQHF.